This TCR beta chain was sequenced during a study of persistence of HIV-infected CD4 T cells. This clone was detected only once. The antigen remains undetermined. The immunoSEQ assay was version 4, run in survey mode. The method was immunoSEQ multiplex PCR; TCRdb's version includes in-frame clones alone and lacks a portion of them. This table holds around 39,000 clones, 75% to 85% found once. Germline V gene sequence: CDR1 LNHDA, CDR2 SQIVND (reference sequence). The CDR3 consists of 14 residues. Trimming took 6 bases from V and 4 from J, leaving 13 bases between them. An overlapping HIV-1 Gag peptide pool stimulated these cells at roughly 0.97 ug/peptide/mL. CD40L-negative CD69-negative CD45RO-high memory CD4+ T cells were sorted as populations depleted of antigen-responding cells.

Specimen: cultured CD4+ T cells from PBMCs, collected from a patient who received antiretroviral therapy. The receptor's source is an adult with HIV. The donor label of this sample is uncertain. The V and J genes are TRBV19 and TRBJ1-3; the D is unclear. CDR3 region: CASSPGPFGNTIYF. CDR3 nucleotide sequence: TGTGCCAGTAGCCCAGGACCATTCGGAAACACCATATATTTT.